This T cell receptor beta chain was recorded in a study of T cell responses to AZD1222 COVID-19 vaccine. Study-wide context: Timing groups of about 4 and about 12 weeks for second doses were pooled. General study results and limits: Once two AZD1222 doses were given, Spike-specific TCR breadth and depth went up. The donor group comprised mostly white British people and more females; the analysis possibly underestimated clonal diversity.

The table came from immunoSEQ multiplex PCR; TCRdb's copy has only in-frame clones and leaves some out. The sample lists about 120,000 clones; just under 95% were seen once. Trimming removed 0 bases at V and 2 bases at J, with 5 bases between. This CDR3 region has 14 residues. Germline lookup yields CDR1 MNHEY and CDR2 SVGAGI. As to this clone: Its target is unknown.

V and J are TRBV6-5 and TRBJ1-3; D remains unclear. The sequence was obtained from an adult in good health. Sequences were derived from peripheral blood, sampled on day 0 of AZD1222 vaccination. The CDR3: CASSYSPAGNTIYF. CDR3 coding DNA: TGTGCCAGCAGTTACTCCCCGGCTGGAAACACCATATATTTT.